These T cell receptor beta chains were read from a single sample in a study of memory CD4+ T cells and cytomegalovirus serostatus. Sequencing was performed with immunoSEQ multiplex PCR; in TCRdb, only in-frame clones are kept and a portion is missing. Of tens of thousands of clones listed, 77% are singletons. Source material: memory CD4+ T cells from blood. These receptors all come from an adult in good health and CMV-seronegative. CDR3s include the opening cysteine and the closing phenylalanine or tryptophan. The order of the fields is D gene, clone size, V gene, J gene, CDR3 DNA, CDR3 protein. D genes are given only for firm matches. A clone size is listed for some rows: how often the clone was seen (once, few, many), or a class if it is expanded.

D gene: .
clone size: .
V gene: TRBV18
J gene: TRBJ2-3
CDR3 DNA: TGTGCCAGCTCACCGACACCTCTCACAGATACGCAGTATTTT
CDR3 protein: CASSPTPLTDTQYF

D gene: .
clone size: few
V gene: TRBV6-5
J gene: TRBJ1-1
CDR3 DNA: TGTGCCAGCAGTTCGTCAGGGCTTAACACTGAAGCTTTCTTT
CDR3 protein: CASSSSGLNTEAFF

D gene: .
clone size: few
V gene: TRBV6-5
J gene: TRBJ1-1
CDR3 DNA: TGTGCCAGCAGTTCGGCCGGGCACACTGAAGCTTTCTTT
CDR3 protein: CASSSAGHTEAFF

D gene: TRBD1
clone size: .
V gene: TRBV25-1
J gene: TRBJ1-5
CDR3 DNA: TGTGCCAGCAGACCCTCAGGGGGCAGCAATCAGCCCCAGCATTTT
CDR3 protein: CASRPSGGSNQPQHF

D gene: TRBD1
clone size: .
V gene: TRBV29-1
J gene: TRBJ1-2
CDR3 DNA: TGCAGCGTTGGTGTGACAGGGGGTTTGGGCTATGGCTACACCTTC
CDR3 protein: CSVGVTGGLGYGYTF

D gene: .
clone size: few
V gene: TRBV27
J gene: TRBJ1-1
CDR3 DNA: TGTGCCAGCAGTTTGAACCGAAACATGAACACTGAAGCTTTCTTT
CDR3 protein: CASSLNRNMNTEAFF

D gene: .
clone size: few
V gene: TRBV19
J gene: TRBJ2-2
CDR3 DNA: TGTGCCAGTAGGTCCGGGACCGGGTTTAACACCGGGGAGCTGTTTTTT
CDR3 protein: CASRSGTGFNTGELFF

D gene: .
clone size: .
V gene: TRBV5-1
J gene: TRBJ2-5
CDR3 DNA: TGCGCCAGCAGCTTGTCTACAGTGCTACAAGAGACCCAGTACTTC
CDR3 protein: CASSLSTVLQETQYF

D gene: TRBD1
clone size: .
V gene: TRBV29-1
J gene: TRBJ2-7
CDR3 DNA: TGCAGCGTCGTGGACAGGGGTTCCTACGAGCAGTACTTC
CDR3 protein: CSVVDRGSYEQYF

D gene: .
clone size: .
V gene: TRBV6-5
J gene: TRBJ1-2
CDR3 DNA: TGTGCCAGCAGTTACTCGGCGGCCACTATAGGGGGCTACACCTTC
CDR3 protein: CASSYSAATIGGYTF

D gene: .
clone size: few
V gene: TRBV5-1
J gene: TRBJ2-1
CDR3 DNA: TGCGCCAGCAGCCTCCGGGTAAGCGGAACCTACAATGAGCAGTTCTTC
CDR3 protein: CASSLRVSGTYNEQFF

D gene: TRBD1
clone size: .
V gene: TRBV30
J gene: TRBJ1-6
CDR3 DNA: TGTGCCTGGGAACTAACCGGGACAGGGGTGCGGGGGTCACCCCTCCACTTT
CDR3 protein: CAWELTGTGVRGSPLHF

D gene: .
clone size: .
V gene: TRBV29-1
J gene: TRBJ1-2
CDR3 DNA: TGCAGCGTTGAAGATCACGACATCGGCTATGGCTACACCTTC
CDR3 protein: CSVEDHDIGYGYTF

D gene: TRBD1
clone size: .
V gene: TRBV28
J gene: TRBJ1-2
CDR3 DNA: TGTGCCAGCAGCCCTTCCCCCGGGACAGCCTATGGCTACACCTTC
CDR3 protein: CASSPSPGTAYGYTF

D gene: .
clone size: once
V gene: TRBV14
J gene: TRBJ1-4
CDR3 DNA: TGTGCCAGCAGCCAATCTTACCTCAGGGGTGCAACTAATGAAAAACTGTTTTTT
CDR3 protein: CASSQSYLRGATNEKLFF

D gene: .
clone size: .
V gene: TRBV18
J gene: TRBJ2-7
CDR3 DNA: TGTGCCAGCTCACCTATAGAGGCTTCCCGCAGCGAGCAGTACTTC
CDR3 protein: CASSPIEASRSEQYF

D gene: .
clone size: .
V gene: TRBV9
J gene: TRBJ2-5
CDR3 DNA: TGTGCCAGCAGCGTAGCACAGGCTGAAGTCACCCAGTACTTC
CDR3 protein: CASSVAQAEVTQYF